Below are 29 T cell receptor beta chains sequenced from a single sample in a study of shared clonotypes between healthy human individuals. Assay: immunoSEQ multiplex PCR; the TCRdb copy retains only in-frame clones and omits some. Of some 2 million clones listed, 85% to 95% were seen once; the top ten hold roughly 0.13%. The sample was naive CD4+ T cells sorted from blood. Subset described: CD45RA+ positively selected. All receptors derive from a young man in good health.

The chain joins TRBV30 to TRBJ1-2, with 7 bases fitting TRBD1. This CDR3 spans 15 amino acids. J was trimmed by 5 bases and V by 4 bases; bases with no gene match: 13. Germline lookup yields CDR1 GTSNPN and CDR2 SVGIG (reference sequence). For the CDR3, the DNA is TGTGCCTGGAACCTCAGGGGGGGTCCTCCTTATGGCTACACCTTC. Protein: CAWNLRGGPPYGYTF.

CDR3 coding DNA: TGTGCCGGGGGCAGGGGCGATAGCAATCAGCCCCAGCATTTT. Its translation: CAGGRGDSNQPQHF. V and J are TRBV19 and TRBJ1-5; D possibly corresponds to TRBD1 (6 bases). CDR1 and CDR2 (germline): LNHDA, SQIVND (reference sequence). CDR3 length equals 14 residues. The ends were cut back, 11 bases at V and 0 bases at J, with 14 bases in the middle.

V usage is TRBV7-8 and J usage is TRBJ2-3, with TRBD2 matching over 13 bases. From germline, CDR1 is SGHVS and CDR2 FQNEAQ. Unmatched junction bases numbered 3, after V lost 2 bases and J lost 4 bases. The CDR3 totals 16 residues. The CDR3 reads CASSLRTSGSPDTQYF. The CDR3 DNA reads as TGTGCCAGCAGCTTACGGACTAGCGGGAGTCCAGATACGCAGTATTTT.

The chain carries TRBV10-3 and TRBJ1-2; 9 bases map to TRBD1. This CDR3 is 15 amino acids long. V shed 6 bases, J shed 5 bases, and the junction held 10 bases outside the gene matches. Germline lookup yields CDR1 ENHRY and CDR2 SYGVKD. CDR3 residues: CAISPKPGQGYGYTF. CDR3 DNA sequence: TGTGCCATCAGCCCCAAACCGGGACAGGGATATGGCTACACCTTC.

In its sample, this clone was seen once. The chain carries TRBV12-5 and TRBJ1-3; maybe TRBD1 (6 bases). Per the germline V gene, CDR1 is LGHNT and CDR2 is FRNRAP. The CDR3 spans 15 residues. Deletions cut 1 base from V and 2 bases from J, with 9 bases between. CDR3 nucleotide sequence: TGTGCTAGTGGTTTGGGCCAGGGGCCTGGAAACACCATATATTTT. Protein sequence: CASGLGQGPGNTIYF.

On this clone: Without the conserved terminal phenylalanine or tryptophan, this CDR3 likely stems from a read error. Because the CDR3's place on the DNA is in doubt, the DNA is left out and the CDR3 is given as listed by TCRdb. The genes are TRBV6-1 and TRBJ2-7; the D segment call TRBD2 is taken from the table without a DNA check. The CDR3 length equals 12 residues, ends included. Germline V gives CDR1 MNHNS, CDR2 SASEGT. The CDR3 reads CASSALPEGVYI.

The chain uses TRBV5-1 and TRBJ2-2, with 7 bases lining up with TRBD2. Trimming at V came to 3 bases and at J to 5 bases, leaving 10 bases not matched to a gene. The CDR3 runs to 16 residues. CDR1 and CDR2 (germline): SGHRS, YFSETQ. Here the CDR3 reads CASSSTGTTRTGELFF. DNA of the CDR3: TGCGCCAGCAGCTCCACCGGGACTACCAGGACCGGGGAGCTGTTTTTT.

The genes are TRBV7-2 and TRBJ1-1; 9 bases match TRBD1. This CDR3 contains 21 residues. CDR1 and CDR2 from the germline V gene are SGHTA and FQGNSA. After removal of 0 bases from V and 1 base from J, the junction contained 18 bases not matched to a gene. The CDR3 loop is CASSLAFGQGTRVLRNTEAFF. The CDR3 coding sequence is TGTGCCAGCAGCTTAGCATTTGGACAGGGGACACGAGTCCTAAGGAACACTGAAGCTTTCTTT.

For this clone: This sequence may be a read error, since a much larger clone differs from it by one base. For the CDR3, the DNA is TGTGCCAGCAGCCCGGGACTAGCGAACTACGAGCAGTACTTC. Encoded protein: CASSPGLANYEQYF. V is TRBV7-2 and J is TRBJ2-7; 10 positions agree with TRBD2. CDR1 and CDR2 (germline): SGHTA, FQGNSA. The CDR3 sequence is 14 residues long. The V and J ends lost 5 bases and 3 bases, in that order; junction bases with no gene match: 4.

The chain has TRBV9 and TRBJ2-2; TRBD1 agrees at 11 bases. The length of the CDR3 is 16 residues. Trimming took 4 bases from V and 2 from J; bases not matched to a gene: 4. In germline, CDR1 is SGDLS, CDR2 YYNGEE. DNA for the CDR3: TGTGCCAGCAGCCGGACAGGGGGCCTCAACACCGGGGAGCTGTTTTTT. Translation: CASSRTGGLNTGELFF.

The chain is built from TRBV30 and TRBJ2-5; no clear D. Germline-derived CDR1 and CDR2 are GTSNPN and SVGIG (reference sequence). The CDR3 has 15 residues. V shed 0 bases and J shed 5 bases, with 16 bases lying between them. The CDR3 sequence is CAWSVMNQFGETQYF. The CDR3 nucleotides are TGTGCCTGGAGTGTTATGAACCAGTTTGGGGAGACCCAGTACTTC.

The chain carries TRBV29-1 and TRBJ2-7; 12 bases align to TRBD2. Germline V gene sequence: CDR1 SQVTM, CDR2 ANQGSEA. The CDR3 extends over 15 amino acids. With V trimmed by 6 bases and J by 2 bases, 8 bases remained unmatched. The CDR3 nucleotides read TGCAGCGTCAGCTTCAGACTAGCGGGGGCCTACGAGCAGTACTTC. The encoded protein is CSVSFRLAGAYEQYF.

The rearrangement links TRBV18 to TRBJ2-7; D gene ambiguous. V was pared by 0 bases and J by 6 bases, with 12 bases between. In germline, CDR1 is KGHSH, CDR2 LQKENI. This CDR3 spans 14 amino acids. The CDR3 loop reads CASSPPASVGEQYF. The CDR3 DNA is TGTGCCAGCTCACCACCGGCATCTGTTGGCGAGCAGTACTTC.

This sequence joins TRBV5-4 and TRBJ2-3; D unclear. CDR3 length: 15 residues. Trimming took 2 bases from V and 1 from J, leaving 11 bases between them. Germline CDR1 reads SGHNT; CDR2 reads YYREEE (reference sequence). The CDR3 nucleotides read TGTGCCAGCAGCTTCGACCAAGGCGGCACAGATACGCAGTATTTT. Encoded protein: CASSFDQGGTDTQYF. The variable domain in full, completed from reference TRBV5-4 and TRBJ2-3, reads ETGVTQSPTHLIKTRGQQVTLRCSSQSGHNTVSWYQQALGQGPQFIFQYYREEENGRGNFPPRFSGLQFPNYSSELNVNALELDDSALYLCASSFDQGGTDTQYFGPGTRLTVL.

The genes are TRBV7-9 and TRBJ1-2; a possible D gene is TRBD1 (6 bases). The V gene's germline CDR1 is SEHNR and CDR2 FQNEAQ (reference sequence). The V end lost 0 bases, the J end lost 6 bases, and 17 bases lay between the germline ends. CDR3 length: 16 amino acids. The chain's CDR3 is CASSLALGGATHGYTF. As DNA, the CDR3 is TGTGCCAGCAGCTTAGCGCTGGGGGGCGCGACGCATGGCTACACCTTC.

The table lists this clone with a count of one. The chain has TRBV2 and TRBJ1-2; no firm D call. Germline lookup yields CDR1 SNHLY and CDR2 FYNNEI. Trimming removed 4 bases at V and 8 bases at J, with 11 bases between. The CDR3 sequence is 12 residues long. The CDR3 bases are TGTGCCAGCAGTGTCGGCGGCGCGGGCTACACCTTC. Translation: CASSVGGAGYTF.

DNA for the CDR3: TGTGCCAGCTCACCATCACTAGCGGGGGGATTCTACGAGCAGTACTTC. Translation gives CASSPSLAGGFYEQYF. The V call is TRBV18, the J call TRBJ2-7; 12 positions agree with TRBD2. The CDR3 covers 16 residues. Losses at the gene ends were 2 bases for V and 3 bases for J; bases not matched to a gene: 5. Germline V gene lookup returns CDR1 KGHSH and CDR2 LQKENI.

The chain recombines TRBV7-8 with TRBJ2-5; D not certain. Germline CDR1 SGHVS, CDR2 FQNEAQ. V lost 4 bases to trimming and J lost 5 bases, with 17 bases between them. This CDR3 contains 15 residues. The CDR3 DNA reads TGTGCCAGCAGCTCTAGAGTAGAGGCCCGTGAGACCCAGTACTTC. Translating it yields CASSSRVEARETQYF.

This clone appeared a single time. The sample holds other DNA sequences that translate to the same CDR3. The J gene is TRBJ1-6, the V gene TRBV19, with TRBD1 identical over 7 bases. The germline CDR1 and CDR2 sequences are LNHDA and SQIVND (reference sequence). The CDR3 has 15 residues. V trimming: 6 bases; J trimming: 8 bases; junction bases outside the gene matches: 10. In DNA form, the CDR3 reads TGTGCCAGTAGAGTTGAACAGGGGCGACATTCACCCCTCCACTTT. Translation gives CASRVEQGRHSPLHF.

Notes on this clone: The sample contains more than one DNA sequence encoding this CDR3. The rearrangement joins TRBV7-9 to TRBJ1-1; D possibly corresponds to TRBD1 (5 bases). There are 13 residues in the CDR3. The germline CDR1 and CDR2 sequences are SEHNR and FQNEAQ (reference sequence). Trimming left V 3 bases short and J 4 bases short, with 9 bases between. The CDR3 loop is CASSFLGGTEAFF. The DNA of the CDR3 is TGTGCCAGCAGCTTCCTCGGGGGCACTGAAGCTTTCTTT.

Note on this clone: The same CDR3 also results from other DNA sequences found in this sample. This chain links TRBV7-9 with TRBJ2-5, with D tentatively TRBD2 (6 bases). V shed 3 bases and J shed 5 bases, with 7 bases lying between them. Germline loops: CDR1 SEHNR, CDR2 FQNEAQ (reference sequence). CDR3 size: 12 residues. This chain's CDR3 is CASSFAGETQYF. CDR3 in DNA: TGTGCCAGCAGCTTTGCGGGGGAGACCCAGTACTTC.

This sequence joins TRBV18 and TRBJ1-5, with TRBD1 matching over 7 bases. The CDR3 covers 14 residues. Germline CDR1 and CDR2: KGHSH and LQKENI. Germline trimming cut 3 bases from V and 5 bases from J; bases unmatched to any gene: 4. The CDR3 is CASSPTGKYQPQHF. The CDR3 nucleotides are TGTGCCAGCTCACCGACAGGGAAATATCAGCCCCAGCATTTT.

V gene TRBV10-1 combines with J gene TRBJ2-3; 7 bases are shared with TRBD2. CDR3 size: 15 residues. CDR1 WNHNN and CDR2 SYGVQD come from the germline V gene (reference sequence). V lost 1 base to trimming and J lost 0 bases; unmatched junction nucleotides: 1. The CDR3, as DNA: TGCGCCAGCAGTGAGTACGGGGGGAGCACAGATACGCAGTATTTT. Its translation is CASSEYGGSTDTQYF.

The chain couples TRBV7-9 to TRBJ2-5; maybe TRBD2 (6 bases). CDR3 length: 15 amino acids. Trimming took off 2 bases at V and 4 bases at J, with 14 bases between the two ends. CDR1 is SEHNR, CDR2 FQNEAQ, per germline (reference sequence). The chain's CDR3 is CASSLTGGRAETQYF. Written as DNA, the CDR3 is TGTGCCAGCAGCTTAACTGGGGGGAGAGCAGAGACCCAGTACTTC.

This clone has ten or more counts. The chain combines TRBV7-9 with TRBJ2-7; TRBD1 matches 9 bases. This CDR3 has 16 amino acids. The V segment lost 3 bases and the J segment 3 bases; nucleotides outside the gene matches: 9. Germline loops: CDR1 SEHNR, CDR2 FQNEAQ (reference sequence). CDR3 DNA sequence: TGTGCCAGCAGCTTGGGGGACAGGGCGAGCCTCTACGAGCAGTACTTC. Amino acid sequence: CASSLGDRASLYEQYF.

Worth noting for this clone: This CDR3 is also generated by other DNA sequences in the sample. The V call is TRBV6-5, the J call TRBJ2-7; D gene uncertain. The CDR3 extends over 13 amino acids. CDR1 MNHEY and CDR2 SVGAGI come from the germline V gene. Trimming took 0 bases from V and 2 from J, leaving 5 bases between them. CDR3 amino acids: CASSYSGPYEQYF. The CDR3 DNA follows: TGTGCCAGCAGTTACTCCGGACCCTACGAGCAGTACTTC.

The chain joins TRBV7-9 to TRBJ2-7, with 8 bases fitting TRBD1. The CDR3 spans 14 residues. V was clipped by 5 bases and J by 5 bases; unmatched bases: 8. CDR1 is SEHNR and CDR2 is FQNEAQ in the germline V gene (reference sequence). The CDR3 is CASSPRQGSHEQYF. In DNA, the CDR3 is TGTGCCAGCAGCCCCCGACAGGGGTCCCACGAGCAGTACTTC.

This clone was detected a few times. The chain combines TRBV6-5 with TRBJ1-3; TRBD1 might be the D (5 bases). The CDR3 totals 11 residues. V was pared by 6 bases and J by 7 bases, with 7 bases between. CDR1 is MNHEY and CDR2 is SVGAGI in the germline V gene. CDR3 DNA: TGTGCCAGCAGCCGGGACAACACCATATATTTT. Protein sequence: CASSRDNTIYF.

This clone has only one observation. V gene TRBV6-5 combines with J gene TRBJ1-2; the D is unclear. V was shortened by 6 bases and J by 6 bases, with 14 bases between the two germline ends. Per the germline V gene, CDR1 is MNHEY and CDR2 is SVGAGI. The CDR3 is 13 residues long. CDR3 sequence: CASSRTGENGYTF. CDR3 bases: TGTGCCAGCAGCCGCACCGGGGAGAATGGCTACACCTTC.